This T cell receptor (beta chain) was sequenced in a study of blood T cell repertoires in COVID-19. Libraries were prepared by immunoSEQ multiplex PCR; TCRdb keeps only in-frame clonotypes and omits some of them. The sample holds over 120,000 clones; roughly 84% are singletons and the top ten take 4.5% to 6%. This clone was recorded only once. The CDR3 sequence is 16 residues long. CDR1 SEHNR and CDR2 FQNEAQ come from the germline V gene (reference sequence). The V segment lost 5 bases and the J segment 3 bases; nucleotides outside the gene matches: 11. This chain uses TRBV7-9 with TRBJ1-2; 8 bases map to TRBD1. The clonotype originates from a human donor in a cohort sampled during active COVID-19. Sample: peripheral blood. CDR3 sequence: CASSRTDRGGHYGYTF. In DNA, the CDR3 is TGTGCCAGCAGCCGTACAGACAGGGGCGGTCACTATGGCTACACCTTC.